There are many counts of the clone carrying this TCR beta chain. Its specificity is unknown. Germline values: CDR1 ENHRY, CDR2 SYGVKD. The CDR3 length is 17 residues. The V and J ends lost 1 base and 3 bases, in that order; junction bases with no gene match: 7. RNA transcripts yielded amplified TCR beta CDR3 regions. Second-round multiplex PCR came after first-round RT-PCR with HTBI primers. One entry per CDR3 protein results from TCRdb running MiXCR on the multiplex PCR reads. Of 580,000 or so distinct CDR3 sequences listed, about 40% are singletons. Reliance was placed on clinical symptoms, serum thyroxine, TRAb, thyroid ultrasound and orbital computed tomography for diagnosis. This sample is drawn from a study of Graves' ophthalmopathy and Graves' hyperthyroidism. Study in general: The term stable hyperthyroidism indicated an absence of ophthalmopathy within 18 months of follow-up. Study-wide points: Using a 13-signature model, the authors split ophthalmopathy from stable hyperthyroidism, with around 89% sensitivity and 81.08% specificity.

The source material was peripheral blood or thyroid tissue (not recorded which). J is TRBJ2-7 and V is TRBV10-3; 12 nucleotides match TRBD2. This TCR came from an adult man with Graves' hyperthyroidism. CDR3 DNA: TGTGCCATCAGTGAGTTCACGACTAGCGGGAGTTACTACGAGCAGTACTTC. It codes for CAISEFTTSGSYYEQYF.